One sample yielded the 18 T cell receptor beta chains listed below, sequenced in a study of blood T cell repertoires in COVID-19. The repertoire was sequenced with immunoSEQ multiplex PCR; TCRdb's copy has only in-frame clones and lacks some. Here the sample spans roughly 150,000 clones, over 75% being singletons. The source material was peripheral blood. These receptor sequences come from a human donor in a cohort sampled during active COVID-19.

V is TRBV25-1 and J is TRBJ1-2; tentatively, D is TRBD1 (6 bases). The CDR3 sequence is 17 residues long. In germline, CDR1 is MGHDK, CDR2 SYGVNS. Trimming removed 5 bases from V and 5 bases from J, with 24 bases in between. The CDR3 protein is CASSSTAARGRVYGYTF. CDR3 sequence (DNA): TGTGCCAGCAGTTCCACCGCAGCCAGGGGAAGAGTATATGGCTACACCTTC.

This chain uses TRBV18 with TRBJ1-5; D may be TRBD1 (6 bases). CDR1 is KGHSH, CDR2 LQKENI, per germline. This CDR3 region has 17 residues. The V end lost 4 bases, the J end lost 0 bases, and 16 bases lay between the germline ends. The CDR3 is CASSQDSSSYSNQPQHF. As DNA, the CDR3 is TGTGCCAGCTCACAGGACAGCTCATCATATAGCAATCAGCCCCAGCATTTT.

The V call is TRBV6-5, the J call TRBJ1-1, with D possibly being TRBD1 (5 bases). The CDR3 consists of 14 residues. Germline CDR1 reads MNHEY; CDR2 reads SVGAGI. Trimming left V 2 bases short and J 3 bases short, with 10 bases between. The CDR3, as DNA: TGTGCCAGCAGTTACCAGGGTTTGGACACTGAAGCTTTCTTT. Protein sequence: CASSYQGLDTEAFF.

The V and J genes are TRBV3-1 (or the pseudogene TRBV3-2) and TRBJ2-1, with 9 bases fitting TRBD1. V dropped 3 bases and J dropped 8; count of bases not matched to a gene: 5. This CDR3 is 14 amino acids long. Germline loops: CDR1 LGHDT, CDR2 YNNKEL (reference sequence). In DNA, the CDR3 is TGTGCCAGCAGCCAGTGGGACAGGGTTCATGAGCAGTTCTTC. It is translated as CASSQWDRVHEQFF.

V and J are TRBV6-1 and TRBJ2-7, with a weak D call TRBD2 (6 bases). The V and J ends lost 1 base and 1 base respectively, with 20 bases between them. This CDR3 spans 18 amino acids. From germline, CDR1 is MNHNS and CDR2 SASEGT. The CDR3 loop is CASSEVQAGLSLSYEQYV. For the CDR3, the DNA is TGTGCCAGCAGTGAAGTTCAAGCGGGCCTGTCGCTTTCCTACGAGCAGTACGTC.

In its sample, this clone was seen once. This rearrangement joins TRBV10-3 to TRBJ2-1, with a tentative D call TRBD2 (6 bases). Trimming pared 4 bases from V and 8 bases from J, leaving 12 bases between. This CDR3 region has 13 residues. The germline V gene has CDR1 ENHRY and CDR2 SYGVKD. CDR3 protein: CAISVAERDEQFF. The CDR3 nucleotides are TGTGCCATCAGTGTAGCGGAGCGGGATGAGCAGTTCTTC.

The CDR3 region is CSVKELNTEAFF. The CDR3 DNA sequence: TGCAGCGTGAAGGAGCTGAACACTGAAGCTTTCTTT. The rearrangement links TRBV29-1 to TRBJ1-1; D uncertain. The CDR3 contains 12 residues. Germline V gene lookup returns CDR1 SQVTM and CDR2 ANQGSEA. Trimming removed 6 bases at V and 0 bases at J, with 8 bases between.

This chain connects TRBV3-1 (or the pseudogene TRBV3-2) to TRBJ1-5; TRBD1 is a possible D gene (6 bases). V was cut by 0 bases and J by 2 bases, with 8 bases left in between. Per germline, CDR1 LGHDT and CDR2 YNNKEL (reference sequence). The CDR3 spans 15 residues. The CDR3 spells CASSQEGGGNQPQHF. The CDR3 DNA reads TGTGCCAGCAGCCAAGAAGGGGGTGGCAATCAGCCCCAGCATTTT.

The chain uses TRBV18 and TRBJ1-6, with D possibly being TRBD1 (6 bases). This CDR3 contains 16 residues. Trimming shortened V by 2 bases and J by 14 bases, and 22 bases separated the two germline ends. Germline CDR1 is KGHSH and CDR2 is LQKENI. CDR3 sequence reads: CASSPSPGGAGFTLHF. The CDR3 DNA reads as TGTGCCAGCTCACCAAGCCCTGGGGGGGCCGGATTCACCCTCCACTTT.

For the CDR3, the DNA is TGTGCCATCAGCTTTAGCGGGAGGGACAACACCGGGGAGCTGTTTTTT. Translated: CAISFSGRDNTGELFF. This chain joins TRBV10-3 and TRBJ2-2, with 11 bases aligning to TRBD2. J lost 2 bases, V lost 6 bases, and 5 bases had no gene match. Germline loops: CDR1 ENHRY, CDR2 SYGVKD. CDR3 length: 16 amino acids.

J is TRBJ2-7 and V is TRBV5-1; 8 nucleotides align to TRBD1. With V trimmed by 0 bases and J by 3 bases, 8 bases remained unmatched. Germline V gene data show CDR1 as SGHRS and CDR2 as YFSETQ. CDR3 length equals 16 residues. Written as DNA, the CDR3 is TGCGCCAGCAGCTTGGGGGCAGGGGGCATAGTCTACGAGCAGTACTTC. Protein sequence: CASSLGAGGIVYEQYF.

The gene calls are TRBV15 and TRBJ2-1; a possible D gene is TRBD2 (6 bases). The CDR3 covers 16 residues. Germline CDR1 and CDR2: LNHNV and YYDKDF (reference sequence). V lost 0 bases to trimming and J lost 4 bases, with 13 bases between them. The chain's CDR3 is CATSRDLVAEYNEQFF. The DNA of the CDR3 is TGTGCCACCAGCAGAGATTTGGTAGCGGAGTACAATGAGCAGTTCTTC.

This clone was counted a few times. The rearrangement uses TRBV2 and TRBJ1-5, with D tentatively TRBD1 (5 bases). Trimming shortened V by 4 bases and J by 4 bases, and 14 bases separated the two germline ends. The germline V gene encodes CDR1 SNHLY and CDR2 FYNNEI. This CDR3 has 15 residues. DNA for the CDR3: TGTGCCAGCAGTGGTTCGGGGGGAGGAAATCAGCCCCAGCATTTT. It yields the protein CASSGSGGGNQPQHF.

V gene TRBV7-3 combines with J gene TRBJ2-5; D call uncertain. The CDR3 contains 11 residues. Between the trimmed V and J ends, which lost 5 bases and 5 bases, there was a span of 6 bases. The germline V gene encodes CDR1 SGHTA and CDR2 FQGTGA. The chain's CDR3 is CASSTSETQYF. DNA of the CDR3: TGTGCCAGCAGCACATCTGAGACCCAGTACTTC.

The chain carries TRBV19 and TRBJ2-5; possible D gene TRBD1, 6 bases. V dropped 1 base and J dropped 4 bases, with 13 bases sitting between them. The CDR3 runs 15 residues. Germline V gene lookup returns CDR1 LNHDA and CDR2 SQIVND (reference sequence). The CDR3 loop reads CASSIGGRGRETQYF. CDR3 bases: TGTGCCAGTAGTATAGGGGGCAGGGGACGAGAGACCCAGTACTTC.

The rearrangement joins TRBV7-2 to TRBJ2-7; maybe TRBD2 (5 bases). The V gene's germline CDR1 is SGHTA and CDR2 FQGNSA. CDR3 length equals 14 residues. The V and J ends lost 10 bases and 2 bases respectively, with 18 bases between them. CDR3 protein: CATSGWPDPYEQYV. The CDR3 bases are TGTGCCACCTCGGGGTGGCCTGACCCCTACGAGCAGTACGTC.

V is TRBV25-1 and J is TRBJ1-1; D is ambiguous. CDR1 is MGHDK, CDR2 SYGVNS, per germline. The V and J ends lost 9 bases and 1 base respectively, with 9 bases between them. There are 12 residues in the CDR3. CDR3 in amino acids: CASRGGNTEAFF. Written as DNA, the CDR3 is TGTGCCAGTCGCGGTGGGAACACTGAAGCTTTCTTT.

This clone appeared once. The CDR3 loop reads CASSRQTAATDNEQFF. As DNA, the CDR3 is TGTGCCAGCAGTCGCCAGACAGCCGCTACCGACAATGAGCAGTTCTTC. V usage is TRBV28 and J usage is TRBJ2-1; D may be TRBD1 (5 bases). Germline lookup yields CDR1 MDHEN and CDR2 SYDVKM. There are 16 residues in the CDR3. With 5 bases removed from V and 5 bases from J, the gap between germline ends came to 19 bases.